The rows below give T cell receptor beta chains drawn from one sample of a study of T cells in Graves' hyperthyroidism and ophthalmopathy. MiXCR was run by TCRdb on the multiplex PCR reads, yielding one entry per CDR3 protein. The profile shows some 510,000 distinct CDR3 sequences, around 21% of them singletons. The sample taken for sequencing was blood. The receptors derive from a man aged 18 to 29 with Graves' hyperthyroidism. The CDR3 runs from the conserved cysteine through the conserved F or W. D genes are given only for firm matches. Clone size is stated in some rows and not others, as once, few, many or a class when expanded.

j_call	d_call	cdr3_length	v_call	clone_size	cdr3_nt	cdr3_aa
TRBJ2-7	TRBD1	13	TRBV29-1	.	TGCAGCGTTGTCCGGACAGGGTCCGGGGAGCAGTACTTC	CSVVRTGSGEQYF
TRBJ2-5	.	15	TRBV11-3	many	TGTGCCAGCAGCCTCAGGCTCCAACTGGAAGAGACCCAGTACTTC	CASSLRLQLEETQYF
TRBJ1-2	TRBD1	11	TRBV2	many	TGTGCCAGCAGACAGGGGAATGGCTACACCTTC	CASRQGNGYTF
TRBJ2-2	TRBD1	14	TRBV2	.	TGTGCCGGGGGCGGACAGGGCGGCGCCGGGGAGCTGTTTTTT	CAGGGQGGAGELFF
TRBJ1-6	.	14	TRBV6-1	few	TGTGCCAGCAGGAAAGGGACGGAATTGTCACCCCTCCACTTT	CASRKGTELSPLHF
TRBJ2-7	.	14	TRBV19	few	TGTGCCAGTAGCACTGGGGCGAGTACCTACGAGCAGTACTTC	CASSTGASTYEQYF
TRBJ2-5	TRBD2	16	TRBV11-2	many	TGTGCCAGCAGCTTAAGGCTGCGGGGGGAGAGAGAGACCCAGTACTTC	CASSLRLRGERETQYF
TRBJ2-6	.	17	TRBV20-1	few	TGCAGTGCTAGAGATTGGGGCAGGAACTCTGGGGCCAACGTCCTGACTTTC	CSARDWGRNSGANVLTF
TRBJ1-2	TRBD1	13	TRBV6-5	many	TGTGCCAGCTCCGGGACAGGGTTCTATGGCTACACCTTC	CASSGTGFYGYTF
TRBJ2-7	.	15	TRBV3-1	.	TGTGCCAGCAGCCAACCCCGGTCTGGGGGTACCGAGCAGTACTTC	CASSQPRSGGTEQYF
TRBJ2-6	.	16	TRBV5-1	.	TGCGCCAGCAGCTTGGCCGGGAGAGCGGGGGCCAACGTCCTGACTTTC	CASSLAGRAGANVLTF
TRBJ1-5	.	15	TRBV28	many	TGTGCCAGCGGGGACGGCTACCGAGGAAATCAGCCCCAGCATTTT	CASGDGYRGNQPQHF
TRBJ2-2	.	18	TRBV11-1	few	TGTGCCAGCAGCTTAGTCGGTCGGGCAGGGTCCAAGACCGGGGAGCTGTTTTTT	CASSLVGRAGSKTGELFF
TRBJ2-2	.	15	TRBV20-1	.	TGCAGTGCTAGAGACCAGGGGAAGAGTGCCGGGGAGCTGTTTTTT	CSARDQGKSAGELFF
TRBJ2-3	.	14	TRBV9	.	TGTGCCAGCACCCGGCGGTCTAGCACAGATACGCAGTATTTT	CASTRRSSTDTQYF
TRBJ2-5	.	15	TRBV3-1	.	TGTGCCAGCAGCCAAGGGGGGGCTCGGTGGGAGACCCAGTACTTC	CASSQGGARWETQYF
TRBJ1-1	TRBD1	15	TRBV12-3/TRBV12-4	many	TGTGCCAGCAGTTTAGGTGGACAGGTAGGCACTGAAGCTTTCTTT	CASSLGGQVGTEAFF
TRBJ1-2	.	13	TRBV27	many	TGTGCCAGCAGTTCGGACAGTGTCTATGGCTACACCTTC	CASSSDSVYGYTF
TRBJ2-7	.	13	TRBV18	.	TGTGCCAGCTCACAAAAAGGTCCTACGAAACAGTACTTC	CASSQKGPTKQYF
TRBJ2-7	TRBD2	15	TRBV20-1	.	TGCAGTGCTGGACTAGCGGGGATAACCTCCTACGAGCAGTACTTC	CSAGLAGITSYEQYF
TRBJ2-5	.	15	TRBV18	few	TGTGCCAGCTCACCGTACGAACCGACGGGGGAGACCCAGTACTTC	CASSPYEPTGETQYF
TRBJ1-1	TRBD1	14	TRBV27	many	TGTGCCAGCAGTACTCAGGGGGCGCGGACTGAAGCTTTCTTT	CASSTQGARTEAFF
TRBJ1-4	TRBD1	14	TRBV12-3/TRBV12-4	many	TGTGCCAGCAGTCCAGGACAGGGGTTTGAAAAACTGTTTTTT	CASSPGQGFEKLFF
TRBJ2-5	.	13	TRBV4-1	many	TGCGCCAGCAGCCAAGAACCTCAAGAGACCCAGTACTTC	CASSQEPQETQYF
TRBJ2-7	.	11	TRBV27	.	TGTGCCAGCAGAAATAATTACGAGCAGTACTTC	CASRNNYEQYF
TRBJ2-7	TRBD2	18	TRBV11-2	.	TGTGCCAGCAGCCCCGCGAACCGGCAGCGGGGGAAGGTGTACGAGCAGTACTTC	CASSPANRQRGKVYEQYF
TRBJ2-5	TRBD2	15	TRBV2	few	TGTGCCAGCATCTTCCGCCAGCGGGGGGAAGAGACCCAGTACTTC	CASIFRQRGEETQYF
TRBJ2-7	.	15	TRBV20-1	.	TGCAGTGCTACCCGGATGTCCCGGGGGACCTACGAGCAGTACTTC	CSATRMSRGTYEQYF
TRBJ1-1	TRBD1	12	TRBV5-1	many	TGCGCCAGCAGCCAGACAGGGGAGGGAGCTTTCTTT	CASSQTGEGAFF
TRBJ1-6	.	14	TRBV2	few	TGTGCCACGCAAGCTGACCCAACCAATTCACCCCTCCACTTT	CATQADPTNSPLHF
TRBJ2-2	TRBD1	16	TRBV12-3/TRBV12-4	.	TGTGCCAGCAGTTTACAAACAGGGGGCGTCGGCGGGGAGCTGTTTTTT	CASSLQTGGVGGELFF
TRBJ2-7	.	13	TRBV2	.	TGTGCCAGCAAGGGGGAGGCCTCCTACGAGCAGTACTTC	CASKGEASYEQYF
TRBJ1-1	.	16	TRBV6-1	.	TGTGCCAGCAGACCGCAGGGTGAGAGGATGAACACTGAAGCTTTCTTT	CASRPQGERMNTEAFF
TRBJ2-5	TRBD2	14	TRBV28	many	TGTGCCAGCACAAGGACTAGCGGACAAGAGACCCAGTACTTC	CASTRTSGQETQYF
TRBJ1-1	.	14	TRBV2	many	TGTGCCAGCAGTAAGACCCCGGTGAACACTGAAGCTTTCTTT	CASSKTPVNTEAFF
TRBJ2-7	.	12	TRBV12-3/TRBV12-4	many	TGTGCCTCATGCTCCGGGTCCTACGAGCAGTACTTC	CASCSGSYEQYF
TRBJ2-7	TRBD1	14	TRBV19	many	TGTGCCAGTAGGCGGGACAGGGGATCATACGAGCAGTACTTC	CASRRDRGSYEQYF
TRBJ1-2	.	14	TRBV12-3/TRBV12-4	many	TGTGCCAGCAGTTTATGGGGCACAGTCGTCCGCTACACCTTC	CASSLWGTVVRYTF
TRBJ1-2	TRBD1	15	TRBV6-5	many	TGTGCCAGCAGTTCCCCCGCAGGGGGCAACTATGGCTACACCTTC	CASSSPAGGNYGYTF
TRBJ1-1	.	14	TRBV20-1	many	TGCAGTGCGTCGCCGGGACCCCTAAACACTGAAGCTTTCTTT	CSASPGPLNTEAFF